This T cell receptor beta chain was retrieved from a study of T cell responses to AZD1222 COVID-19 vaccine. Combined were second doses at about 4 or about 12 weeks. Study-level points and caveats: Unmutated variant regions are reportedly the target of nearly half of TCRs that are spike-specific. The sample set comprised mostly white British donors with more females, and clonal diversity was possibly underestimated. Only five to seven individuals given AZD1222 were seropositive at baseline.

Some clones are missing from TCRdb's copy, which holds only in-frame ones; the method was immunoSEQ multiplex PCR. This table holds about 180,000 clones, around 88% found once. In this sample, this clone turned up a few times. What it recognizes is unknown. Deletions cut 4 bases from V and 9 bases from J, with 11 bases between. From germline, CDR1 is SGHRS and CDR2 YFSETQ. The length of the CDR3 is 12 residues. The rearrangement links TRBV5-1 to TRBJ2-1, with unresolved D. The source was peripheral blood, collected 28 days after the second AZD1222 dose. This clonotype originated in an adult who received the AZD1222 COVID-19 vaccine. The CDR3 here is CASSPAESEQFF. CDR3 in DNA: TGCGCCAGCAGCCCGGCGGAGAGTGAGCAGTTCTTC.